This is a list of T cell receptor beta chains from one sample in a study of identifying expanded T cells in peripheral blood. Produced via immunoSEQ multiplex PCR; TCRdb's table is partial and in-frame only. The data hold 65,000 to 95,000 clones, with roughly 84% observed a single time. The sequencing sample was made of blood. The receptor source for this set is a person aged 18-69 years in good health. CDR3s include the opening cysteine and the closing phenylalanine or tryptophan. A D gene is named only where the DNA matches it firmly. Clone size is not always given. Where it is, it says once, few, many or a class for expanded clones.

d_call: NA
j_call: TRBJ2-1
clone_size: NA
v_call: TRBV28
cdr3_aa: CASSSSYTPYNEQFF
cdr3_nt: TGTGCCAGCAGTTCCTCCTATACCCCCTACAATGAGCAGTTCTTC

d_call: NA
j_call: TRBJ2-5
clone_size: NA
v_call: TRBV7-6
cdr3_aa: CASSLYQETQYF
cdr3_nt: TGTGCCAGCAGCTTGTACCAAGAGACCCAGTACTTC

d_call: NA
j_call: TRBJ2-7
clone_size: NA
v_call: TRBV7-2
cdr3_aa: CASSPGTYEQYF
cdr3_nt: TGTGCCAGCAGCCCGGGAACCTACGAGCAGTACTTC

d_call: TRBD1
j_call: TRBJ2-7
clone_size: NA
v_call: TRBV29-1
cdr3_aa: CSVGAADRGLSYEQYF
cdr3_nt: TGCAGCGTTGGAGCGGCGGACAGGGGGCTCTCCTACGAGCAGTACTTC

d_call: TRBD2
j_call: TRBJ2-1
clone_size: few
v_call: TRBV5-8
cdr3_aa: CASSGGTSSYNEQFF
cdr3_nt: TGTGCCAGCAGCGGAGGGACTAGCTCCTACAATGAGCAGTTCTTC

d_call: NA
j_call: TRBJ2-1
clone_size: NA
v_call: TRBV19
cdr3_aa: CASSIGGTGAYNEQFF
cdr3_nt: TGTGCCAGTAGTATCGGGGGGACAGGCGCCTACAATGAGCAGTTCTTC

d_call: NA
j_call: TRBJ2-4
clone_size: NA
v_call: TRBV28
cdr3_aa: CASSSPAALAKNIQYF
cdr3_nt: TGTGCCAGCAGTTCCCCGGCGGCCCTAGCCAAAAACATTCAGTACTTC

d_call: NA
j_call: TRBJ1-1
clone_size: NA
v_call: TRBV19
cdr3_aa: CASSTSGGESEAFF
cdr3_nt: TGTGCCAGTAGTACCTCCGGGGGGGAATCTGAAGCTTTCTTT

d_call: NA
j_call: TRBJ1-3
clone_size: NA
v_call: TRBV19
cdr3_aa: CASRDWGDSGNTIYF
cdr3_nt: TGTGCCAGTCGCGACTGGGGAGACTCTGGAAACACCATATATTTT

d_call: NA
j_call: TRBJ1-2
clone_size: NA
v_call: TRBV14
cdr3_aa: CASSLGDGGYTF
cdr3_nt: TGTGCCAGCAGCCTGGGAGACGGTGGCTACACCTTC

d_call: NA
j_call: TRBJ1-1
clone_size: NA
v_call: TRBV5-6
cdr3_aa: CASSLVQRGSTEAFF
cdr3_nt: TGTGCCAGCAGCTTGGTACAGAGGGGGAGCACTGAAGCTTTCTTT

d_call: TRBD2
j_call: TRBJ2-1
clone_size: NA
v_call: TRBV19
cdr3_aa: CASNPGLSINEQFF
cdr3_nt: TGTGCCAGCAATCCGGGACTATCCATCAATGAGCAGTTCTTC

d_call: NA
j_call: TRBJ1-1
clone_size: NA
v_call: TRBV29-1
cdr3_aa: CSVEDPYSEAFF
cdr3_nt: TGCAGCGTTGAAGATCCGTATTCTGAAGCTTTCTTT

d_call: TRBD2
j_call: TRBJ2-3
clone_size: NA
v_call: TRBV5-1
cdr3_aa: CASSFLLAGGADTQYF
cdr3_nt: TGCGCCAGCAGCTTCCTCCTAGCGGGAGGGGCAGATACGCAGTATTTT

d_call: NA
j_call: TRBJ2-1
clone_size: NA
v_call: TRBV14
cdr3_aa: CASSQIERSSYNEQFF
cdr3_nt: TGTGCCAGCAGCCAAATTGAGAGGAGCTCCTACAATGAGCAGTTCTTC

d_call: TRBD2
j_call: TRBJ2-7
clone_size: NA
v_call: TRBV5-4
cdr3_aa: CASSSGLAGGLEQYF
cdr3_nt: TGTGCCAGCAGCTCCGGACTAGCGGGAGGGCTCGAGCAGTACTTC

d_call: TRBD1
j_call: TRBJ1-2
clone_size: NA
v_call: TRBV27
cdr3_aa: CASSLLSGGIYGYTF
cdr3_nt: TGTGCCAGCAGTTTGTTGTCAGGGGGGATATATGGCTACACCTTC

d_call: TRBD1
j_call: TRBJ1-2
clone_size: NA
v_call: TRBV5-4
cdr3_aa: CASSLKQGAYGYTF
cdr3_nt: TGTGCCAGCAGCTTGAAACAGGGGGCCTATGGCTACACCTTC

d_call: NA
j_call: TRBJ1-4
clone_size: many
v_call: TRBV16
cdr3_aa: CASSQVGGRGEKLFF
cdr3_nt: TGTGCCAGCAGCCAGGTTGGAGGGAGAGGTGAAAAACTGTTTTTT

d_call: NA
j_call: TRBJ2-1
clone_size: NA
v_call: TRBV9
cdr3_aa: CASSVERDRVRQANEQFF
cdr3_nt: TGTGCCAGCAGCGTAGAACGTGACAGAGTTAGACAGGCCAATGAGCAGTTCTTC

d_call: NA
j_call: TRBJ1-4
clone_size: NA
v_call: TRBV11-2
cdr3_aa: CASSLGAAGRGEKLFF
cdr3_nt: TGTGCCAGCAGCTTAGGGGCAGCGGGGAGGGGAGAAAAACTGTTTTTT

d_call: TRBD2
j_call: TRBJ2-3
clone_size: once
v_call: TRBV6-4
cdr3_aa: CASSIGLAGSTDTQYF
cdr3_nt: TGTGCCAGCAGTATCGGACTAGCGGGATCCACAGATACGCAGTATTTT

d_call: NA
j_call: TRBJ1-2
clone_size: NA
v_call: TRBV6-1
cdr3_aa: CASRDSFANGYTF
cdr3_nt: TGTGCCAGCAGGGACAGTTTCGCCAATGGCTACACCTTC

d_call: TRBD1
j_call: TRBJ1-2
clone_size: few
v_call: TRBV7-8
cdr3_aa: CASSLTAGQGYGYTF
cdr3_nt: TGTGCCAGCAGCTTAACCGCGGGACAGGGATATGGCTACACCTTC

d_call: NA
j_call: TRBJ1-4
clone_size: once
v_call: TRBV30
cdr3_aa: CAWSVGRWGRLNEKLFF
cdr3_nt: TGTGCCTGGAGTGTTGGACGGTGGGGCAGACTGAATGAAAAACTGTTTTTT

d_call: NA
j_call: TRBJ1-3
clone_size: NA
v_call: TRBV11-2
cdr3_aa: CASSADSLVGNTIYF
cdr3_nt: TGTGCCAGCAGCGCTGACAGTCTAGTGGGAAACACCATATATTTT

d_call: TRBD2
j_call: TRBJ2-2
clone_size: once
v_call: TRBV28
cdr3_aa: CASSSGTSHRELFF
cdr3_nt: TGTGCCAGCAGTTCCGGGACTAGCCACCGGGAGCTGTTTTTT

d_call: TRBD2
j_call: TRBJ2-3
clone_size: NA
v_call: TRBV7-2
cdr3_aa: CASSSAGGPDTQYF
cdr3_nt: TGTGCCAGCAGCTCGGCGGGAGGTCCAGATACGCAGTATTTT

d_call: NA
j_call: TRBJ2-6
clone_size: NA
v_call: TRBV5-3
cdr3_aa: CARSLEGESSGANVLTF
cdr3_nt: TGTGCCAGAAGCTTGGAGGGAGAGAGCTCTGGGGCCAACGTCCTGACTTTC

d_call: NA
j_call: TRBJ2-5
clone_size: once
v_call: TRBV19
cdr3_aa: CASSEGGSRDLYF
cdr3_nt: TGTGCCAGTAGTGAAGGGGGGTCTAGAGACCTTTACTTC

d_call: NA
j_call: TRBJ1-2
clone_size: NA
v_call: TRBV28
cdr3_aa: CASSDTVFSFSGYGYTF
cdr3_nt: TGTGCCAGCAGCGATACCGTCTTTTCGTTTTCAGGGTATGGCTACACCTTC

d_call: NA
j_call: TRBJ1-2
clone_size: NA
v_call: TRBV19
cdr3_aa: CASRVPRRENYGYTF
cdr3_nt: TGTGCCAGTAGAGTCCCCCGCAGGGAGAACTATGGCTACACCTTC

d_call: TRBD1
j_call: TRBJ1-1
clone_size: NA
v_call: TRBV18
cdr3_aa: CASSRNPNRGKNTEAFF
cdr3_nt: TGTGCCAGCTCACGTAACCCAAACAGGGGCAAGAACACTGAAGCTTTCTTT

d_call: TRBD2
j_call: TRBJ2-3
clone_size: NA
v_call: TRBV29-1
cdr3_aa: CSARTSGGDTDTQYF
cdr3_nt: TGCAGCGCTCGGACTAGCGGGGGGGACACAGATACGCAGTATTTT

d_call: NA
j_call: TRBJ1-5
clone_size: NA
v_call: TRBV11-2
cdr3_aa: CASSLAGTYQPQHF
cdr3_nt: TGTGCCAGCAGCTTAGCAGGGACCTATCAGCCCCAGCATTTT

d_call: TRBD1
j_call: TRBJ1-1
clone_size: NA
v_call: TRBV6-5
cdr3_aa: CATLRGANTEAFF
cdr3_nt: TGTGCCACCCTCAGGGGGGCGAACACTGAAGCTTTCTTT

d_call: NA
j_call: TRBJ2-5
clone_size: few
v_call: TRBV2
cdr3_aa: CASRFRQRRQETQYF
cdr3_nt: TGTGCCAGCAGGTTTAGACAGCGACGCCAAGAGACCCAGTACTTC

d_call: NA
j_call: TRBJ2-1
clone_size: few
v_call: TRBV2
cdr3_aa: CASSDVNEQFF
cdr3_nt: TGTGCCAGCAGTGACGTTAATGAGCAGTTCTTC

d_call: TRBD1
j_call: TRBJ1-1
clone_size: NA
v_call: TRBV7-8
cdr3_aa: CASSLGGQGWDTEAFF
cdr3_nt: TGTGCCAGCAGCTTAGGGGGACAGGGGTGGGACACTGAAGCTTTCTTT

d_call: NA
j_call: TRBJ2-7
clone_size: once
v_call: TRBV28
cdr3_aa: CASSGGFEQYF
cdr3_nt: TGTGCCAGCAGTGGTGGGTTCGAGCAGTACTTC

d_call: NA
j_call: TRBJ2-7
clone_size: NA
v_call: TRBV7-2
cdr3_aa: CASSSPLGVSDEQYF
cdr3_nt: TGTGCCAGCAGCTCCCCTCTTGGGGTGTCAGACGAGCAGTACTTC

d_call: TRBD1
j_call: TRBJ1-1
clone_size: NA
v_call: TRBV29-1
cdr3_aa: CSVGGGADTEAFF
cdr3_nt: TGCAGCGTTGGAGGGGGCGCGGACACTGAAGCTTTCTTT

d_call: NA
j_call: TRBJ2-4
clone_size: NA
v_call: TRBV19
cdr3_aa: CASSTSGDAKNIQYF
cdr3_nt: TGTGCCAGTAGTACCTCTGGGGACGCCAAAAACATTCAGTACTTC

d_call: NA
j_call: TRBJ2-7
clone_size: NA
v_call: TRBV7-6
cdr3_aa: CASSPSIISYEQYF
cdr3_nt: TGTGCCAGCAGCCCTTCGATTATATCCTACGAGCAGTACTTC

d_call: NA
j_call: TRBJ2-7
clone_size: NA
v_call: TRBV7-9
cdr3_aa: CASSVLSYEQYF
cdr3_nt: TGTGCCAGCAGCGTTCTCTCCTACGAGCAGTACTTC

d_call: TRBD1
j_call: TRBJ2-7
clone_size: NA
v_call: TRBV25-1
cdr3_aa: CASSPPSGTAYEQYF
cdr3_nt: TGTGCCAGCAGTCCACCATCCGGGACAGCCTACGAGCAGTACTTC

d_call: TRBD2
j_call: TRBJ2-5
clone_size: NA
v_call: TRBV4-3
cdr3_aa: CASSLTSGGIASETQYF
cdr3_nt: TGCGCCAGCAGCCTTACGTCGGGGGGTATTGCTTCGGAGACCCAGTACTTC

d_call: NA
j_call: TRBJ2-7
clone_size: NA
v_call: TRBV5-5
cdr3_aa: CASSLDDLYEQYF
cdr3_nt: TGTGCCAGCAGCTTGGACGACTTGTACGAGCAGTACTTC

d_call: NA
j_call: TRBJ1-1
clone_size: NA
v_call: TRBV19
cdr3_aa: CASSIWGRENTEAFF
cdr3_nt: TGTGCCAGTAGTATTTGGGGCAGAGAGAACACTGAAGCTTTCTTT

d_call: NA
j_call: TRBJ2-7
clone_size: NA
v_call: TRBV11-2
cdr3_aa: CASSLEGLGTSYF
cdr3_nt: TGTGCCAGCAGCTTAGAAGGGCTGGGTACGAGCTACTTC

d_call: NA
j_call: TRBJ1-2
clone_size: NA
v_call: TRBV6-5
cdr3_aa: CASSYSGNVKAGYTF
cdr3_nt: TGTGCCAGCAGTTACTCGGGGAATGTTAAAGCGGGCTACACCTTC

d_call: NA
j_call: TRBJ2-7
clone_size: NA
v_call: TRBV28
cdr3_aa: CASNGGNLYEQYF
cdr3_nt: TGTGCCAGCAATGGGGGAAATTTGTACGAGCAGTACTTC

d_call: TRBD1
j_call: TRBJ1-5
clone_size: NA
v_call: TRBV19
cdr3_aa: CASQDLGQGINQPQHF
cdr3_nt: TGTGCCAGCCAAGACCTCGGACAGGGGATAAATCAGCCCCAGCATTTT

d_call: TRBD1
j_call: TRBJ2-7
clone_size: NA
v_call: TRBV7-7
cdr3_aa: CASSVDRVGEQYF
cdr3_nt: TGTGCTAGCAGCGTCGACAGGGTAGGGGAGCAGTACTTC

d_call: NA
j_call: TRBJ1-5
clone_size: NA
v_call: TRBV18
cdr3_aa: CASSPGGGGNQPQHF
cdr3_nt: TGTGCCAGCTCACCAGGGGGAGGCGGAAATCAGCCCCAGCATTTT

d_call: NA
j_call: TRBJ1-2
clone_size: NA
v_call: TRBV28
cdr3_aa: CASSLSGWATYGYTF
cdr3_nt: TGTGCCAGCAGTTTAAGTGGATGGGCCACCTATGGCTACACCTTC

d_call: NA
j_call: TRBJ2-1
clone_size: NA
v_call: TRBV11-3
cdr3_aa: CASSLENGNEQFF
cdr3_nt: TGTGCCAGCAGCTTAGAGAACGGCAATGAGCAGTTCTTC